A single sample gave rise to the 6 T cell receptor beta chains below, sequenced in a study of blood T cell repertoires in COVID-19. The repertoire was sequenced with immunoSEQ multiplex PCR; TCRdb's copy has only in-frame clones and lacks some. The sample gives hundreds of thousands of clones, roughly 90% of which show up once; approximately 2.1% is in the top ten. What was sequenced was PBMCs or T cells enriched from blood (not recorded which). Source of these receptors: a woman aged 40 to 49 with acute COVID-19.

V usage is TRBV12-3 or TRBV12-4 and J usage is TRBJ1-4; D ambiguous. Trimming left V 1 base short and J 12 bases short, with 9 bases between. The CDR3 consists of 12 residues. The CDR3 DNA follows: TGTGCCAGCAGTTTAGATGTGTCTGAACTGTTTTTT. It yields the protein CASSLDVSELFF.

V is TRBV7-9 and J is TRBJ1-2; no clear D gene. CDR1 is SEHNR and CDR2 is FQNEAQ in the germline V gene (reference sequence). The CDR3 totals 13 residues. V lost 1 base, J lost 4 bases, and 7 bases lay in between. This chain's CDR3 is CASSLEPLYGYTF. CDR3 nucleotides: TGTGCCAGCAGCTTAGAGCCACTCTATGGCTACACCTTC.

The chain uses TRBV2 and TRBJ2-7; D is unresolved. V was pared by 8 bases and J by 3 bases, with 5 bases between. The CDR3 spans 10 residues. Per germline, CDR1 SNHLY and CDR2 FYNNEI. The CDR3: CASGVYEQYF. The CDR3 DNA is TGTGCCAGCGGAGTCTACGAGCAGTACTTC.

The chain carries TRBV2 and TRBJ1-2; 7 bases agree with TRBD1. J was trimmed by 1 base and V by 10 bases; bases with no gene match: 9. The CDR3 is 14 amino acids. The germline CDR1 and CDR2 sequences are SNHLY and FYNNEI. The CDR3: CATKPGQHNYGYTF. The CDR3 DNA follows: TGTGCCACCAAACCGGGACAGCATAACTATGGCTACACCTTC.

This clone was detected once. The genes are TRBV7-6 and TRBJ2-5; 16 nucleotides line up with TRBD2. Germline lookup yields CDR1 SGHVS and CDR2 FNYEAQ. Unmatched junction bases numbered 10, after V lost 5 bases and J lost 7 bases. The CDR3 extends over 17 amino acids. CDR3 DNA: TGTGCCAGCAGCATGGGACTAGCGGGGGGGAAGCATTTGACCCAGTACTTC. It translates to CASSMGLAGGKHLTQYF.

The genes are TRBV10-3 and TRBJ1-5, with 8 positions matching TRBD1. Germline CDR1 is ENHRY and CDR2 is SYGVKD. V lost 5 bases to trimming and J lost 3 bases; unmatched junction nucleotides: 9. This CDR3 is 16 amino acids long. CDR3 in DNA: TGTGCCATCAGTCCTTCCCAGGGGGCTAACAATCAGCCCCAGCATTTT. It yields the protein CAISPSQGANNQPQHF.